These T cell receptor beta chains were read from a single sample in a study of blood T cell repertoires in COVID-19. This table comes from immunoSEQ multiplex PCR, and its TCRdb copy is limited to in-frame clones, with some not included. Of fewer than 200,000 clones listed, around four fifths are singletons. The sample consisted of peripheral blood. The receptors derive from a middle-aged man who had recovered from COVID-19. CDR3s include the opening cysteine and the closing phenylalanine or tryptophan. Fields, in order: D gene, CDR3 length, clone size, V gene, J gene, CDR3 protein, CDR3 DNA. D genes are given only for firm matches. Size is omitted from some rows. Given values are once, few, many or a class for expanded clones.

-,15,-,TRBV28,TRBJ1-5,CASSLGGNSNQPQHF,TGTGCCAGCAGTTTAGGGGGGAATAGCAATCAGCCCCAGCATTTT
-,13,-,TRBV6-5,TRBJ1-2,CASNAGANYGYTF,TGTGCCAGCAATGCCGGAGCTAACTATGGCTACACCTTC
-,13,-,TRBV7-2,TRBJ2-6,CASSFTGANVLTF,TGTGCCAGCAGCTTTACTGGGGCCAACGTCCTGACTTTC
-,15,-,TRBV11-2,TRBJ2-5,CASSSQEATWETQYF,TGTGCCAGCAGTTCCCAAGAAGCCACTTGGGAGACCCAGTACTTC
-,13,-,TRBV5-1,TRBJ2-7,CASSLVSVYEQYF,TGCGCCAGCAGCTTGGTTTCAGTTTACGAGCAGTACTTC
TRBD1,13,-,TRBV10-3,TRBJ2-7,CAISEGTGIEQYF,TGTGCCATCAGTGAAGGGACAGGGATCGAGCAGTACTTC
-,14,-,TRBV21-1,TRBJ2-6,CATGAPSGANVLTF,TGTGCCACAGGGGCCCCCTCTGGGGCCAACGTCCTGACTTTC
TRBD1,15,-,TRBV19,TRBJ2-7,CASSTTGTGASEQYF,TGTGCCAGTAGTACAACCGGGACAGGGGCTTCCGAGCAGTACTTC
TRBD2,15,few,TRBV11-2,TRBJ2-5,CASTPPRGAGETQYF,TGTGCCAGCACCCCCCCGCGGGGGGCGGGTGAGACCCAGTACTTC
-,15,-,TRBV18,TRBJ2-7,CASSLVRDFSYEQYF,TGTGCCAGCTCGCTGGTGAGGGACTTTTCTTACGAGCAGTACTTC
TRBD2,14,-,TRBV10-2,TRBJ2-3,CASSEWGTSNTQYF,TGCGCCAGCAGTGAGTGGGGGACTAGCAATACGCAGTATTTT
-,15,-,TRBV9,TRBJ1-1,CASSSSGGLGAEAFF,TGTGCCAGCAGCAGCTCAGGAGGCCTGGGAGCTGAAGCTTTCTTT
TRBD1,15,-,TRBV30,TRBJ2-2,CAWRDRVGNTGELFF,TGTGCCTGGAGAGACAGGGTGGGGAACACCGGGGAGCTGTTTTTT
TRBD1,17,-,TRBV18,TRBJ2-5,CASRDSKRHSPEETQYF,TGTGCCAGCCGGGACAGTAAAAGACACTCTCCTGAAGAGACCCAGTACTTC
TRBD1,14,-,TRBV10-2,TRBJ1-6,CASSDSRGNSPLHF,TGCGCCAGCAGTGATTCCAGGGGGAATTCACCCCTCCACTTT
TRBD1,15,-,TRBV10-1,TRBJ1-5,CASRGTVCSNQPQHF,TGCGCCAGCAGAGGGACAGTCTGCAGTAATCAGCCCCAGCATTTT
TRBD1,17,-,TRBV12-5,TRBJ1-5,CASGSWQGAEINQPQHF,TGTGCTAGTGGCTCTTGGCAGGGGGCTGAGATCAATCAGCCCCAGCATTTT
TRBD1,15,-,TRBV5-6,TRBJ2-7,CASSPPGTGTHEQYF,TGTGCCAGCAGCCCGCCCGGGACAGGGACCCACGAGCAGTACTTC
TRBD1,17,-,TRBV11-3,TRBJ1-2,CASSRRRQGPANYGYTF,TGTGCCAGCAGCCGCCGGAGACAGGGCCCGGCTAACTATGGCTACACCTTC
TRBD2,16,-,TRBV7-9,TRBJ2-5,CASSRRTSGSWETQYF,TGTGCCAGCAGCCGGAGGACTAGCGGGAGTTGGGAGACCCAGTACTTC
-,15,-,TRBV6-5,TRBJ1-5,CASSPSRVGGQPQHF,TGTGCCAGCAGCCCATCCAGGGTCGGGGGTCAGCCCCAGCATTTT
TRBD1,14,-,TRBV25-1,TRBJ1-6,CASSERGQGLPLHF,TGTGCCAGCAGTGAGAGGGGACAGGGGTTACCCCTCCACTTT
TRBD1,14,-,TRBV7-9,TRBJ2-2,CASSLQGDTGELFF,TGTGCCAGCAGCTTGCAGGGGGACACCGGGGAGCTGTTTTTT
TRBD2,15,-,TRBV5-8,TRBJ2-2,CASSFREENTGELFF,TGTGCCAGCAGCTTCCGGGAGGAGAACACCGGGGAGCTGTTTTTT
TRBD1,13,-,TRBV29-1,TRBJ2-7,CSEEGQGSNEQYF,TGCAGCGAGGAGGGACAGGGGAGCAACGAGCAGTACTTC
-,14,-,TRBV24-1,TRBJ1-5,CATRGSGFNQPQHF,TGTGCCACCAGGGGATCAGGGTTTAATCAGCCCCAGCATTTT
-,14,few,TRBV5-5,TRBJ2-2,CASSLYANTGELFF,TGTGCCAGCAGCTTGTATGCGAACACCGGGGAGCTGTTTTTT
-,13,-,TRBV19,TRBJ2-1,CASSIARGAEQFF,TGTGCCAGTAGTATAGCCCGGGGGGCTGAGCAGTTCTTC
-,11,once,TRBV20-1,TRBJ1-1,CSALVRTEAFF,TGCAGTGCCTTGGTCCGGACTGAAGCTTTCTTT
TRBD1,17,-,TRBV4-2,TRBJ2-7,CASSQVSGQGSSYEQYF,TGTGCCAGCAGCCAAGTTTCAGGACAGGGGTCTTCTTACGAGCAGTACTTC
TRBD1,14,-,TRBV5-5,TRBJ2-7,CASSGGTGTYEQYF,TGTGCCAGCAGCGGAGGGACAGGCACCTACGAGCAGTACTTC
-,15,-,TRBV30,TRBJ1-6,CAWTAGGEDASPLHF,TGTGCCTGGACCGCGGGGGGGGAGGATGCTTCACCCCTCCACTTT
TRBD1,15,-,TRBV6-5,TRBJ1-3,CASRGTGGRGNTIYF,TGTGCCAGCAGAGGAACAGGGGGCAGAGGAAACACCATATATTTT
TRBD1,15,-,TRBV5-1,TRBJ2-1,CASSNGQGQYNEQFF,TGCGCCAGCAGTAACGGACAGGGTCAATACAATGAGCAGTTCTTC
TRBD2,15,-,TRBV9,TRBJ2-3,CASTLGAGGLDTQYF,TGTGCCAGCACCTTGGGAGCGGGGGGTTTAGATACGCAGTATTTT
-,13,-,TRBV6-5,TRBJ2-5,CASSYTGEETQYF,TGTGCCAGCAGTTATACGGGGGAAGAGACCCAGTACTTC
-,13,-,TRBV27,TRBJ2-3,CASSLVGGDTQYF,TGTGCCAGCAGTTTAGTAGGCGGAGATACGCAGTATTTT
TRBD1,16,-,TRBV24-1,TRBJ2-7,CATSDSTGAPVREQYF,TGTGCCACCAGTGATTCGACAGGGGCCCCCGTTAGAGAGCAGTACTTC